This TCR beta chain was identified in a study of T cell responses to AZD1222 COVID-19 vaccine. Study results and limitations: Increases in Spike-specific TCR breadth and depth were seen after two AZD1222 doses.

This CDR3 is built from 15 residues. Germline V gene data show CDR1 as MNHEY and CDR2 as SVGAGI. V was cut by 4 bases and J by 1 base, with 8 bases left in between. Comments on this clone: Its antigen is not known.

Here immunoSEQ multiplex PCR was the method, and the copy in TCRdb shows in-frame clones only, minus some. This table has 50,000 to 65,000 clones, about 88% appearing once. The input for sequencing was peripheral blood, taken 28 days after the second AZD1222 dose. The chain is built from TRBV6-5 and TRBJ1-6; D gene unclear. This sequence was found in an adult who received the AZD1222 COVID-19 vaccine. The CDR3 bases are TGTGCCAGCAGTTCTGACGCTTCCTATAATTCACCCCTCCACTTT. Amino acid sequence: CASSSDASYNSPLHF.